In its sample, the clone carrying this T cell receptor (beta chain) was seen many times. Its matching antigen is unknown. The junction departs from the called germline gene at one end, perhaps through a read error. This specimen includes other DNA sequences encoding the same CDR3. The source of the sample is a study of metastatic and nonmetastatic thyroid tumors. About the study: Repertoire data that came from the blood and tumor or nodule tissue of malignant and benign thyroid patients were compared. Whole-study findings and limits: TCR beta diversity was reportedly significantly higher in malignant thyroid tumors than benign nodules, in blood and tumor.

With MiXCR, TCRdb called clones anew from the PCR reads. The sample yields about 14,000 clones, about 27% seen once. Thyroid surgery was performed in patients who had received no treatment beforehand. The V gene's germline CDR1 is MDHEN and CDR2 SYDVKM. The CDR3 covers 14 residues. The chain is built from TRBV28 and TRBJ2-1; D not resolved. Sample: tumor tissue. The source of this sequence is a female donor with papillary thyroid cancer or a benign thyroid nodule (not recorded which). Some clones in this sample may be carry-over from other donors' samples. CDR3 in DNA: TGCGCCAGCAGTTACCGGGCCACTCACGATGAGCAGTTCTTC. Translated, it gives CASSYRATHDEQFF.